This T cell receptor beta chain comes out of a study of blood T cell repertoires in COVID-19. Study context: PBMCs, B-cell-depleted T cells, or T cells provided the cDNA or gDNA that made up the material.

The CDR3 is 13 residues long. Between the trimmed V and J ends, which lost 3 bases and 6 bases, there was a span of 8 bases. The repertoire was sequenced with immunoSEQ multiplex PCR; TCRdb's copy has only in-frame clones and lacks some. The sample lists 300,000 to 500,000 clones; approximately 85% were seen once. This receptor was identified in a woman aged 40 to 55 with acute COVID-19. The rearrangement joins TRBV12-3 or TRBV12-4 to TRBJ2-2, with D possibly TRBD1 on 5 matching bases. Material for sequencing was PBMCs or T cells enriched from blood (not recorded which). DNA for the CDR3: TGTGCCAGCAGTTTGAAGGGGCCCGGGGAGCTGTTTTTT. This gives the protein CASSLKGPGELFF.